A single sample gave rise to the 32 T cell receptor beta chains below, sequenced in a study of blood T cell repertoires in COVID-19. Here immunoSEQ multiplex PCR was the method, and the copy in TCRdb shows in-frame clones only, minus some. The data hold 200,000 to 250,000 clones, with 90% observed a single time. What was sequenced was PBMCs or T cells enriched from blood (not recorded which). These receptors all stem from a man aged 30 to 45 who had been exposed to COVID-19.

The gene calls are TRBV12-3 or TRBV12-4 and TRBJ2-3; tentatively, D is TRBD2 (6 bases). The CDR3 has 13 residues. Deletions cut 7 bases from V and 3 bases from J, with 11 bases between. The CDR3 spells CASILSGTDTQYF. DNA for the CDR3: TGTGCCAGCATTCTTAGCGGTACAGATACGCAGTATTTT.

This chain uses TRBV2 with TRBJ2-7, with TRBD2 identical over 13 bases. Trimming at V came to 6 bases and at J to 3 bases, leaving 8 bases not matched to a gene. Germline CDR1 and CDR2: SNHLY and FYNNEI. The CDR3 runs 16 residues. The DNA for the CDR3 is TGTGCCAGCAGGTTCTCACTAGCGGGGGGGCTCTACGAGCAGTACTTC. As protein: CASRFSLAGGLYEQYF.

This clone was found once. This sequence joins TRBV7-3 and TRBJ2-5; 8 nucleotides agree with TRBD2. Unmatched junction bases numbered 7, after V lost 2 bases and J lost 8 bases. From germline, CDR1 is SGHTA and CDR2 FQGTGA. The CDR3 runs to 14 residues. The DNA of the CDR3 is TGTGCCAGCAGCTTATTAGGGCGGGGGGACACCCAGTACTTC. Its protein is CASSLLGRGDTQYF. The entire variable domain, with the rest obtained from reference TRBV7-3 and TRBJ2-5, is as follows: GAGVSQTPSNKVTEKGKYVELRCDPISGHTALYWYRQSLGQGPEFLIYFQGTGAADDSGLPNDRFFAVRPEGSVSTLKIQRTERGDSAVYLCASSLLGRGDTQYFGPGTRLLVL.

The chain employs TRBV3-1 (or the pseudogene TRBV3-2) and TRBJ1-1, with D tentatively TRBD1 (6 bases). Between the trimmed V and J ends, which lost 0 bases and 5 bases, there was a span of 13 bases. Germline CDR1 LGHDT, CDR2 YNNKEL (reference sequence). The CDR3 sequence is 15 residues long. CDR3 region: CASSQDTGYGTEAFF. CDR3 coding DNA: TGTGCCAGCAGCCAAGACACAGGGTATGGGACTGAAGCTTTCTTT.

This chain joins TRBV7-2 and TRBJ2-7; TRBD1 might be the D (6 bases). In germline, CDR1 is SGHTA, CDR2 FQGNSA. Trimming removed 5 bases at V and 4 bases at J, with 15 bases between. The CDR3 runs 14 residues. CDR3 bases: TGTGCCAGCAGCACAGTCAGGGGCAAGTACGAGCAGTACTTC. Amino acids: CASSTVRGKYEQYF. Together with reference TRBV7-2 and TRBJ2-7, the CDR3 gives the full variable domain: GAGVSQSPSNKVTEKGKDVELRCDPISGHTALYWYRQSLGQGLEFLIYFQGNSAPDKSGLPSDRFSAERTGGSVSTLTIQRTQQEDSAVYLCASSTVRGKYEQYFGPGTRLTVT.

The V and J genes are TRBV30 and TRBJ1-5; TRBD1 might be the D (6 bases). CDR3 size: 15 residues. With 2 bases removed from V and 3 bases from J, the gap between germline ends came to 14 bases. CDR1 is GTSNPN and CDR2 is SVGIG in the germline V gene (reference sequence). DNA of the CDR3: TGTGCCTGGAGTCCCCGGGGGGGGGCCAATCAGCCCCAGCATTTT. Its translation: CAWSPRGGANQPQHF.

The chain employs TRBV6-5 and TRBJ2-2, with D possibly being TRBD1 (5 bases). V was pared by 8 bases and J by 4 bases, with 17 bases between. CDR1 and CDR2 (germline): MNHEY, SVGAGI. The CDR3 sequence is 15 residues long. Written as DNA, the CDR3 is TGTGCCAGCCTCACAACCGCAGGGCCCACCGGGGAGCTGTTTTTT. Translated, it gives CASLTTAGPTGELFF.

The chain combines TRBV3-1 (or the pseudogene TRBV3-2) with TRBJ1-2; 7 positions agree with TRBD1. This CDR3 has 15 residues. J gave up 8 bases and V 3 bases, and 12 bases lay outside the gene matches. Germline V gene data show CDR1 as LGHDT and CDR2 as YNNKEL (reference sequence). In DNA, the CDR3 is TGTGCCAGCAGCCACCTAGGGGGACACAGGGGCGGCTACACCTTC. Translated, it gives CASSHLGGHRGGYTF.

This rearrangement joins TRBV9 to TRBJ2-7; D perhaps matches TRBD1 (5 bases). Germline V CDR1 and CDR2: SGDLS, YYNGEE. V gave up 0 bases and J gave up 7 bases, with 17 bases separating them. CDR3 length equals 15 residues. In DNA, the CDR3 is TGTGCCAGCAGCGTAGCCCCAGGGAACATGAGGGAGCAGTACTTC. Translation: CASSVAPGNMREQYF.

The J gene is TRBJ2-3, the V gene TRBV2; TRBD2 matches 9 bases. Germline lookup yields CDR1 SNHLY and CDR2 FYNNEI. The CDR3 contains 17 residues. Trimming cost V 3 bases and J 5 bases; bases outside gene matches: 12. The CDR3 here is CASSDGASGVVGDTQYF. Written as DNA, the CDR3 is TGTGCCAGCAGTGATGGGGCTAGCGGGGTCGTAGGAGATACGCAGTATTTT.

V is TRBV28 and J is TRBJ2-7; 9 positions match TRBD1. Trimming at V came to 10 bases and at J to 1 base, leaving 5 bases not matched to a gene. Germline CDR1 reads MDHEN; CDR2 reads SYDVKM. The CDR3 is 13 amino acids. CDR3 loop: CATLDRGSYEQYF. The CDR3 bases are TGTGCCACCCTGGACAGGGGATCCTACGAGCAGTACTTC.

The rearrangement links TRBV29-1 to TRBJ1-4; 9 bases match TRBD1. CDR3 length: 13 residues. J lost 8 bases, V lost 4 bases, and 5 bases had no gene match. The germline V gene has CDR1 SQVTM and CDR2 ANQGSEA. CDR3 in amino acids: CSVAQGAGEKLFF. CDR3 coding DNA: TGCAGCGTTGCACAGGGGGCGGGGGAAAAACTGTTTTTT.

This clone was seen just once. The rearrangement joins TRBV7-7 to TRBJ2-7; a weak D match, TRBD1 (5 bases). There are 14 residues in the CDR3. Germline V gene data show CDR1 as SSHAT and CDR2 as FNYEAQ (reference sequence). V lost 3 bases and J lost 1, with 10 bases in between. The CDR3 protein is CASSLTVKSYEQYF. The CDR3 DNA sequence: TGTGCCAGCAGCTTGACAGTAAAATCCTACGAGCAGTACTTC.

The J gene is TRBJ1-6, the V gene TRBV4-1; no definite D call. CDR1 is MGHRA and CDR2 is YSYEKL in the germline V gene. The CDR3 totals 14 residues. Between the trimmed V and J ends, which lost 4 bases and 5 bases, there was a span of 9 bases. CDR3 sequence: CASSLFINNSPLHF. As DNA, the CDR3 is TGCGCCAGCAGCCTATTTATAAATAATTCACCCCTCCACTTT.

This CDR3 reads CASSHPGQGPEQYF. In DNA, the CDR3 is TGCGCCAGCAGCCATCCGGGACAGGGACCCGAGCAGTACTTC. The chain joins TRBV4-1 to TRBJ2-7, with TRBD1 matching over 9 bases. Germline V gene sequence: CDR1 MGHRA, CDR2 YSYEKL. The CDR3 has 14 residues. The V gene end was trimmed by 3 bases and the J gene end by 6 bases; junction bases not matched to a gene: 6.

CDR3 nucleotide sequence: TGTGCCAGCAGCTTCGGGGAAGATACGCAGTATTTT. This encodes CASSFGEDTQYF. The chain carries TRBV5-4 and TRBJ2-3; D is perhaps TRBD2 (5 bases). With 2 bases removed from V and 5 bases from J, the gap between germline ends came to 6 bases. Germline loops: CDR1 SGHNT, CDR2 YYREEE (reference sequence). This CDR3 contains 12 residues.

This chain uses TRBV4-1 with TRBJ2-5, with TRBD1 matching over 8 bases. Germline-derived CDR1 and CDR2 are MGHRA and YSYEKL. The junction had 6 bases not matched to a gene; V was cut back by 4 bases and J by 5 bases. CDR3 length: 14 residues. This CDR3 is CASSPRGTGETQYF. DNA of the CDR3: TGCGCCAGCAGCCCTCGGGGGACAGGCGAGACCCAGTACTTC.

The rearrangement uses TRBV2 and TRBJ2-5; TRBD2 matches 10 bases. V shed 6 bases and J 5 bases; nucleotides not matched to a gene: 9. This CDR3 comprises 15 residues. Germline lookup yields CDR1 SNHLY and CDR2 FYNNEI. DNA of the CDR3: TGTGCCAGCAGCCAGCGGGGGGGCCTGTCCGAGACCCAGTACTTC. This translates into CASSQRGGLSETQYF.

The rearrangement uses TRBV20-1 and TRBJ2-3; 11 positions match TRBD1. This CDR3 contains 14 residues. Germline lookup yields CDR1 DFQATT and CDR2 SNEGSKA (reference sequence). Trimming removed 3 bases from V and 6 bases from J; junction bases left unmatched: 5. CDR3 amino acids: CSASLGQGGDTQYF. CDR3 sequence (DNA): TGCAGTGCTAGTTTGGGACAGGGGGGGGATACGCAGTATTTT.

The chain couples TRBV29-1 to TRBJ2-7; 7 nucleotides match TRBD2. Germline trimming cut 0 bases from V and 4 bases from J; bases unmatched to any gene: 9. The CDR3 extends over 15 amino acids. The V gene's germline CDR1 is SQVTM and CDR2 ANQGSEA. CDR3 sequence (DNA): TGCAGCGTTGAAGATCGGTGGGGGAGGGATTACGAGCAGTACTTC. Its translation: CSVEDRWGRDYEQYF.

The rearrangement joins TRBV12-5 to TRBJ1-5; D unresolved. CDR1 and CDR2 from the germline V gene are LGHNT and FRNRAP. V was clipped by 6 bases and J by 4 bases, with 4 bases between them. The CDR3 spans 11 residues. The CDR3 loop is CASGHNQPQHF. In DNA form, the CDR3 reads TGTGCTAGTGGACATAATCAGCCCCAGCATTTT.

The chain joins TRBV10-3 to TRBJ2-1, with 9 bases that match TRBD2. From germline, CDR1 is ENHRY and CDR2 SYGVKD. CDR3 length equals 16 residues. The V segment lost 2 bases and the J segment 6 bases; nucleotides outside the gene matches: 8. CDR3 in DNA: TGTGCCATCAGTGAGGATAGCGGGGGAACCCTCAATGAGCAGTTCTTC. Protein sequence: CAISEDSGGTLNEQFF.

With respect to this clone: This CDR3 is also generated by other DNA sequences in the sample. The J gene is TRBJ2-7, the V gene TRBV29-1; 8 bases are a match to TRBD1. Germline V CDR1 and CDR2: SQVTM, ANQGSEA. J was trimmed by 2 bases and V by 1 base; bases with no gene match: 1. This CDR3 has 13 amino acids. CDR3 amino acids: CSVEGQGTYEQYF. CDR3 sequence (DNA): TGCAGCGTTGAAGGACAGGGGACCTACGAGCAGTACTTC.

This chain links TRBV30 with TRBJ1-4, with TRBD1 as a possible D gene (5 bases). The CDR3 is 14 amino acids. The ends were cut back, 0 bases at V and 8 bases at J, with 13 bases in the middle. Germline V lookup: CDR1 GTSNPN, CDR2 SVGIG (reference sequence). The CDR3 DNA follows: TGTGCCTGGAGTGTTGTCGGGGGTAGAGAAAAACTGTTTTTT. It specifies CAWSVVGGREKLFF.

The chain is built from TRBV4-3 and TRBJ1-4; D call uncertain. CDR3 size: 17 residues. Germline V gene lookup returns CDR1 LGHNA and CDR2 YSLEER. Between the trimmed V and J ends, which lost 0 bases and 0 bases, there was a span of 11 bases. CDR3 residues: CASSQDTGRATNEKLFF. The CDR3 DNA reads as TGCGCCAGCAGCCAAGATACCGGGAGGGCAACTAATGAAAAACTGTTTTTT.

Only one count was recorded for this clone. The J gene is TRBJ2-5, the V gene TRBV24-1; perhaps TRBD2 as D (7 bases). V was pared by 4 bases and J by 5 bases, with 22 bases between. The CDR3 length is 17 residues. Germline V gene lookup returns CDR1 KGHDR and CDR2 SFDVKD. The CDR3 sequence is CATSDQYREGKRETQYF. The CDR3, as DNA: TGTGCCACCAGTGACCAATACAGGGAGGGGAAGCGGGAGACCCAGTACTTC.

This clone was seen a handful of times. The rearrangement links TRBV30 to TRBJ1-2; weak D call: TRBD1 (6 bases). The germline gives CDR1 GTSNPN, CDR2 SVGIG (reference sequence). The V end was cut by 7 bases, the J end by 5 bases, with 14 bases between. The CDR3 is 12 amino acids. The CDR3 DNA reads TGTGCCTCCCAGGGACAAGTATATGGCTACACCTTC. Protein product: CASQGQVYGYTF.

The CDR3 sequence is CASSLQGGDQPQHF. CDR3 bases: TGCGCCAGCAGCTTACAAGGGGGCGATCAGCCCCAGCATTTT. The genes are TRBV5-1 and TRBJ1-5; 7 bases are a match to TRBD1. The germline CDR1 and CDR2 sequences are SGHRS and YFSETQ. With V trimmed by 2 bases and J by 5 bases, 4 bases remained unmatched. There are 14 residues in the CDR3.

The V and J genes are TRBV2 and TRBJ2-5; a weak D match, TRBD1 (6 bases). Germline CDR1 reads SNHLY; CDR2 reads FYNNEI. V was cut by 8 bases and J by 4 bases, with 17 bases left in between. The CDR3 is made up of 14 amino acids. CDR3 nucleotide sequence: TGTGCCAGCCAAAGGGGGATCCTCCGAGAGACCCAGTACTTC. It specifies CASQRGILRETQYF.

The rearrangement links TRBV6-5 to TRBJ2-5; 15 positions agree with TRBD2. The CDR3 extends over 15 amino acids. Germline assignment: CDR1 MNHEY and CDR2 SVGAGI. After removal of 6 bases from V and 4 bases from J, the junction contained 3 bases not matched to a gene. In DNA, the CDR3 is TGTGCCAGCAGCCAGGGACTAGCGGGGGGAGAGACCCAGTACTTC. The encoded protein is CASSQGLAGGETQYF.

V is TRBV5-4 and J is TRBJ2-5; 7 nucleotides match TRBD1. The CDR3 is made up of 13 amino acids. Unmatched junction bases numbered 2, after V lost 3 bases and J lost 3 bases. Germline V lookup: CDR1 SGHNT, CDR2 YYREEE (reference sequence). CDR3 residues: CASSSQGEETQYF. CDR3 DNA: TGTGCCAGCAGCTCCCAGGGGGAAGAGACCCAGTACTTC.

This rearrangement joins TRBV5-1 to TRBJ2-3; the match to TRBD1 covers 7 bases. This CDR3 is 16 amino acids long. Germline CDR1 is SGHRS and CDR2 is YFSETQ. With 3 bases clipped from V and 0 bases from J, the junction kept 7 bases outside the gene matches. Written as DNA, the CDR3 is TGCGCCAGCAGCTCACGGACAGGACCCAGCACAGATACGCAGTATTTT. It specifies CASSSRTGPSTDTQYF.